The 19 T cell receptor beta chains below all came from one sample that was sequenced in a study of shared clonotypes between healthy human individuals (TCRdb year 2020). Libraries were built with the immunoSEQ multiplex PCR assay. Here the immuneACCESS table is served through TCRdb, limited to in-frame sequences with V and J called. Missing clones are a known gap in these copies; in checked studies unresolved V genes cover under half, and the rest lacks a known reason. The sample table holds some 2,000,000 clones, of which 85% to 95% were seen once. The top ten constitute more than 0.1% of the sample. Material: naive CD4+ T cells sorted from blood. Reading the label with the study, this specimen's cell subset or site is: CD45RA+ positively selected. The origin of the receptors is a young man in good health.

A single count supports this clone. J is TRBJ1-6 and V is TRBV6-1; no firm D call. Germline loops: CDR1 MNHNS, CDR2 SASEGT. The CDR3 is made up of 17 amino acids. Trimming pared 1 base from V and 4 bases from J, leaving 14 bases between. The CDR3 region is CASSEGAGTFYNSPLHF. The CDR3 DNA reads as TGTGCCAGCAGTGAAGGGGCAGGAACCTTTTATAATTCACCCCTCCACTTT.

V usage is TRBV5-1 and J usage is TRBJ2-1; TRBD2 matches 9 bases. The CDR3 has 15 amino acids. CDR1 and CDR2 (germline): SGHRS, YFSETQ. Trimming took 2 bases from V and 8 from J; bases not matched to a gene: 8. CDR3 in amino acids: CASSFSGSWLHEQFF. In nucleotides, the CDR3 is TGCGCCAGCAGCTTTAGCGGGAGTTGGCTCCATGAGCAGTTCTTC.

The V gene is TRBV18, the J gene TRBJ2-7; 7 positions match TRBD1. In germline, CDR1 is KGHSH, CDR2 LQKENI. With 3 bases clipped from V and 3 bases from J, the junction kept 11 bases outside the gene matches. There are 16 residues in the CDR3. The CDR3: CASSPKYRQGFYEQYF. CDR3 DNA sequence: TGTGCCAGCTCACCCAAATATAGACAGGGCTTCTACGAGCAGTACTTC.

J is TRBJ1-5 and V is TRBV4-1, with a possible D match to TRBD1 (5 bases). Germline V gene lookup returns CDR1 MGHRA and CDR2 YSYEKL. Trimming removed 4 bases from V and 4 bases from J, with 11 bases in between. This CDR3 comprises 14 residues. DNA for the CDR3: TGCGCCAGCAGCCTCACGGGGCCAAATCAGCCCCAGCATTTT. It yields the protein CASSLTGPNQPQHF.

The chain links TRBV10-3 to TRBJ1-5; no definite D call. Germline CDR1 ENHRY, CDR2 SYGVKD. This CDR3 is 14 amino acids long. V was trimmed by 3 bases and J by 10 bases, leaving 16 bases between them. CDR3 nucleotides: TGTGCCATCAGTGACTCGGGAGGAATCAGCCCCCAGCATTTT. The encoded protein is CAISDSGGISPQHF.

The CDR3 DNA follows: TGTGCCAGCAGCTTGGATGGGGGCGGCTACACCTTC. Translation gives CASSLDGGGYTF. The gene calls are TRBV5-4 and TRBJ1-2, with D perhaps matching TRBD1 (6 bases). Between the trimmed V and J ends, which lost 0 bases and 8 bases, there was a span of 8 bases. Germline CDR1 reads SGHNT; CDR2 reads YYREEE (reference sequence). The CDR3 is 12 residues long.

The CDR3 protein is CSVRLAGNEQFF. CDR3 sequence (DNA): TGCAGCGTTCGCCTAGCGGGCAATGAGCAGTTCTTC. J is TRBJ2-1 and V is TRBV29-1, with 8 bases fitting TRBD2. Germline CDR1 SQVTM, CDR2 ANQGSEA. The CDR3 is made up of 12 amino acids. The J segment lost 6 bases and the V segment lost 5 bases, leaving 3 bases of the junction unmatched.

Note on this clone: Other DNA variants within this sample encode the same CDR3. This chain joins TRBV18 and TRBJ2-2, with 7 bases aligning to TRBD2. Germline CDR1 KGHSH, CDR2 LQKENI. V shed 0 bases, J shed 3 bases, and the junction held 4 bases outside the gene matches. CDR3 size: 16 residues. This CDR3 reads CASSPPGGRDTGELFF. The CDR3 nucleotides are TGTGCCAGCTCACCACCGGGAGGGAGAGACACCGGGGAGCTGTTTTTT.

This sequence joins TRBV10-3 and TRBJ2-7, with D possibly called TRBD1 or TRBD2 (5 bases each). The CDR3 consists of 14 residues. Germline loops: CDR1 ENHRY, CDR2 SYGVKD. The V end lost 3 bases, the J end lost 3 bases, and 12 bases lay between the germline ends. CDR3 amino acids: CAISEPGTYYEQYF. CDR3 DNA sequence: TGTGCCATCAGTGAACCCGGGACCTACTACGAGCAGTACTTC.

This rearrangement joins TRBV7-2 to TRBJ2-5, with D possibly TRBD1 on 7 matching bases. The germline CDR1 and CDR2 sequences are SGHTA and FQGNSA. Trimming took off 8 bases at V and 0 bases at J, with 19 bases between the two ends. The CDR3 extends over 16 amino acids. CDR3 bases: TGTGCCAGCCGAACCCAGGGCAGGGGGGACCAAGAGACCCAGTACTTC. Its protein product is CASRTQGRGDQETQYF.

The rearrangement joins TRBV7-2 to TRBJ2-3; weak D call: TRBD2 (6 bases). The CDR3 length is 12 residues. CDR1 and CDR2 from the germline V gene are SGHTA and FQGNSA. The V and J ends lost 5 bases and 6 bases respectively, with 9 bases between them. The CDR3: CASSPRGDTQYF. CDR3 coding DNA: TGTGCCAGCAGCCCCCGGGGGGATACGCAGTATTTT.

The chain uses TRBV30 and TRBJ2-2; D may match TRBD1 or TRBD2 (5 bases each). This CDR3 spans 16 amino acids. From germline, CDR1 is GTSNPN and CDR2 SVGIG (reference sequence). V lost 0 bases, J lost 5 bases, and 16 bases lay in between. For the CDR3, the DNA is TGTGCCTGGAGTGTACAACTTAGGGACCCGACCGGGGAGCTGTTTTTT. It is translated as CAWSVQLRDPTGELFF.

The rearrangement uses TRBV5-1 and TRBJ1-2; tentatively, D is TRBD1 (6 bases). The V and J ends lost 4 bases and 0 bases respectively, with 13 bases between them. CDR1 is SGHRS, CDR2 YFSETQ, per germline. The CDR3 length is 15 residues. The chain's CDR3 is CASSAEGTTNYGYTF. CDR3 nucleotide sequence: TGCGCCAGCAGCGCCGAGGGGACAACTAACTATGGCTACACCTTC.

This CDR3 reads CASSYDTEVTQHF. DNA for the CDR3: TGTGCCAGCAGTTACGACACCGAGGTGACCCAGCATTTT. V and J are TRBV6-6 and TRBJ1-5; the D is unclear. Germline CDR1 and CDR2: MNHNY and SVGAGI (reference sequence). Trimming left V 2 bases short and J 11 bases short, with 13 bases between. The CDR3 sequence is 13 residues long.

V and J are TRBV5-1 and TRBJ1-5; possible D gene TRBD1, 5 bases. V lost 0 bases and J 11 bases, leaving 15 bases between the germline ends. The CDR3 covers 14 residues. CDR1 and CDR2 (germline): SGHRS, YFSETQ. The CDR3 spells CASSLAQAPRTQHF. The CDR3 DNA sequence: TGCGCCAGCAGCTTGGCACAGGCCCCTAGGACCCAGCATTTT.

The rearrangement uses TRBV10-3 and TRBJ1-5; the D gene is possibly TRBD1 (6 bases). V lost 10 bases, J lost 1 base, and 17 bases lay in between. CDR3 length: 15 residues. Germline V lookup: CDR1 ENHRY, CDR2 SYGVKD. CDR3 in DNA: TGTGCCACGCGTGGGGGCGAGGAAAGCAATCAGCCCCAGCATTTT. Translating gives CATRGGEESNQPQHF.

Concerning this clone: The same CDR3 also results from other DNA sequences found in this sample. The CDR3 loop reads CASSFGRNRNEQFF. CDR3 nucleotide sequence: TGTGCCAGCAGCTTTGGGCGGAATAGGAATGAGCAGTTCTTC. This sequence joins TRBV5-6 and TRBJ2-1; D is unclear. Trimming took 2 bases from V and 7 from J, leaving 13 bases between them. CDR1 is SGHDT and CDR2 is YYEEEE in the germline V gene. The CDR3 runs to 14 residues.

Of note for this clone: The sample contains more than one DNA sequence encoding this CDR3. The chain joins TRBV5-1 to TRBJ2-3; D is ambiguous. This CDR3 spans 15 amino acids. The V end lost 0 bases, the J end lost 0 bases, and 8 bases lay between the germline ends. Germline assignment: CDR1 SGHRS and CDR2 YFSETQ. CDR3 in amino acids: CASSLGQTSTDTQYF. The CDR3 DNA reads TGCGCCAGCAGCTTGGGTCAAACAAGCACAGATACGCAGTATTTT.

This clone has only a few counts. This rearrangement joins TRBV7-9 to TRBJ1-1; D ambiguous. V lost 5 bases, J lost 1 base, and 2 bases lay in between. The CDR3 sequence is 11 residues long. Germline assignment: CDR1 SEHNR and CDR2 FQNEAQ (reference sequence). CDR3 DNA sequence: TGTGCCAGCAGCCGGAACACTGAAGCTTTCTTT. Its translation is CASSRNTEAFF.